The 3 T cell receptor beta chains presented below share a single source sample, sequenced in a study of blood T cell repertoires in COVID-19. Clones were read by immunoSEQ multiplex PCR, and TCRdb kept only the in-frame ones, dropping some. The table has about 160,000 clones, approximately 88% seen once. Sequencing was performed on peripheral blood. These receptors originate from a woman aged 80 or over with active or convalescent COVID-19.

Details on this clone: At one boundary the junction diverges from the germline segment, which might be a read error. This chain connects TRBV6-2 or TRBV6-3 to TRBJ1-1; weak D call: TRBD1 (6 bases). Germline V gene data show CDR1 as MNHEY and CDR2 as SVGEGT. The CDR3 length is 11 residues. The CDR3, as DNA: TGTGCCAGCAGCAAGACAGGCTCTTCGGTCTTT. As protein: CASSKTGSSVF.

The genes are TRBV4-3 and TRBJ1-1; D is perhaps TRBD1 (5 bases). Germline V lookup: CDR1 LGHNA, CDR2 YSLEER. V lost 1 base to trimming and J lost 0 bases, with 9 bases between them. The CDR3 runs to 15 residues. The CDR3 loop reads CASSQVTEMNTEAFF. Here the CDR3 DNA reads TGCGCCAGCAGCCAAGTGACAGAGATGAACACTGAAGCTTTCTTT.

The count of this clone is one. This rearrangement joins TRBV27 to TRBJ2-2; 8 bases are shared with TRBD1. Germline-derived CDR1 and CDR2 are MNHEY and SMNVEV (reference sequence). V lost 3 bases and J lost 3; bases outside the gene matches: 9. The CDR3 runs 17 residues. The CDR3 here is CASSFRNRGADTGELFF. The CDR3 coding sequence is TGTGCCAGCAGTTTTCGAAACAGGGGGGCGGACACCGGGGAGCTGTTTTTT.